One TCR beta chain is described in this entry. Its antigen is undetermined. The record originates from a study of CD8+ T cells in alopecia areata. Turning to the study itself: Tofacitinib treatment spanned 6 to 18 months, with 6 months off drug afterward.

Study results and caveats: Many expanded lesional clones persisted in scalp and blood during tofacitinib. With one nonresponder, baseline CD8+ expansion's link to response remains uncertain.

Following extraction, RNA underwent reverse transcription to cDNA, which served as the sequencing template. The data were produced by immunoSEQ multiplex PCR, yet TCRdb's version contains in-frame clones alone and is incomplete. Seen here are roughly 200,000 clones, 60% to 70% observed once, and the top ten hold approximately 3.4%. V was clipped by 10 bases and J by 3 bases, with 13 bases between them. The CDR3 extends over 14 amino acids. CDR1 is KGHSH, CDR2 LQKENI, per germline. Treatment meaning: oral pan-JAK inhibitor, 5-10 mg twice daily. Alopecia areata patients provided lesional scalp punch biopsies and peripheral blood, both collected for the study.

The sequences come from CD4+ T cells sorted from blood, collected at week 4, from a patient treated with tofacitinib. This chain uses TRBV18 with TRBJ1-6; D gene uncertain. The origin of this receptor is a human donor with alopecia areata. In DNA form, the CDR3 reads TGTGCCACCCGGTTGGGGAACTATAATTCACCCCTCCACTTT. It yields the protein CATRLGNYNSPLHF.